Each of the 32 T cell receptor beta chains below was sequenced from the same sample in a study of blood T cell repertoires in COVID-19. The repertoire was sequenced with immunoSEQ multiplex PCR; TCRdb's copy has only in-frame clones and lacks some. The sample carries fewer than 120,000 clones, 80% to 90% recorded once. Sequencing was carried out using peripheral blood. These receptors were obtained from a woman aged 55-70 years with acute or convalescent COVID-19.

This clone was counted once. The gene calls are TRBV6-6 and TRBJ1-6; 7 bases are shared with TRBD1. Germline V lookup: CDR1 MNHNY, CDR2 SVGAGI (reference sequence). CDR3 length: 16 residues. The trim removed 6 bases at V and 6 bases at J, leaving 11 bases unmatched. Written as DNA, the CDR3 is TGTGCCAGCAGCCCTGAATCCGGGACAGCTAATTCACCCCTCCACTTT. Protein: CASSPESGTANSPLHF.

The chain is built from TRBV3-1 (or the pseudogene TRBV3-2) and TRBJ1-4; TRBD1 might be the D (6 bases). CDR1 is LGHDT and CDR2 is YNNKEL in the germline V gene (reference sequence). This CDR3 is built from 11 residues. CDR3 sequence reads: CAIVTGSKLFF. In DNA, the CDR3 is TGTGCAATCGTAACAGGGTCCAAACTGTTTTTT.

This clone was seen more than once but under ten times. V is TRBV5-1 and J is TRBJ1-6; 8 bases agree with TRBD1. Per germline, CDR1 SGHRS and CDR2 YFSETQ. This CDR3 is 15 amino acids long. V dropped 4 bases and J dropped 6; count of bases not matched to a gene: 6. The CDR3 loop is CASSEITGGNSPLHF. In DNA, the CDR3 is TGCGCCAGCAGCGAAATAACAGGGGGTAATTCACCCCTCCACTTT.

CDR3 loop: CASSEQGYSPSDSPLHF. The CDR3 coding sequence is TGTGCCAGCAGTGAACAGGGGTATTCCCCTAGTGATTCACCCCTCCACTTT. The chain uses TRBV2 and TRBJ1-6; a possible D gene is TRBD1 (6 bases). The CDR3 length is 17 residues. Germline CDR1 reads SNHLY; CDR2 reads FYNNEI. The ends were cut back, 2 bases at V and 8 bases at J, with 19 bases in the middle.

The V call is TRBV7-2, the J call TRBJ1-6; TRBD1 matches 7 bases. The germline gives CDR1 SGHTA, CDR2 FQGNSA. The CDR3 is 14 amino acids. With 3 bases clipped from V and 8 bases from J, the junction kept 4 bases outside the gene matches. The CDR3 nucleotides are TGTGCCAGCAGCTTTACAGGGGTCGATTCACCCCTCCACTTT. Amino acids: CASSFTGVDSPLHF. Filled out from reference TRBV7-2 and TRBJ1-6, the complete variable domain reads GAGVSQSPSNKVTEKGKDVELRCDPISGHTALYWYRQSLGQGLEFLIYFQGNSAPDKSGLPSDRFSAERTGGSVSTLTIQRTQQEDSAVYLCASSFTGVDSPLHFGNGTRLTVT.

The chain employs TRBV12-3 or TRBV12-4 and TRBJ1-2; D perhaps matches TRBD1 (5 bases). This CDR3 comprises 13 residues. The V end was cut by 6 bases, the J end by 4 bases, with 12 bases between. CDR3 region: CASSQDTFYGYTF. The CDR3 bases are TGTGCCAGCAGCCAGGACACCTTCTATGGCTACACCTTC.

The chain recombines TRBV28 with TRBJ1-2; no firm D call. The germline gives CDR1 MDHEN, CDR2 SYDVKM. There are 11 residues in the CDR3. The V and J ends lost 7 bases and 7 bases respectively, with 10 bases between them. CDR3 sequence reads: CASTQEGGYTF. DNA for the CDR3: TGTGCCAGCACCCAGGAGGGTGGCTACACCTTC.

This clone was detected a few times. An end of the junction does not agree with germline; a read error may underlie this. As DNA, the CDR3 is TGTGCCTGGACGTGCCGGGGGTTC. Its protein product is CAWTCRGF. V is TRBV30 and J is TRBJ2-7, with D possibly matching TRBD2 (6 bases). Germline V gene lookup returns CDR1 GTSNPN and CDR2 SVGIG (reference sequence). CDR3 length equals 8 residues.

The J gene is TRBJ2-3, the V gene TRBV7-7, with D possibly matching TRBD1 (6 bases). The CDR3 sequence is 16 residues long. The V end was cut by 8 bases, the J end by 5 bases, with 23 bases between. Per germline, CDR1 SSHAT and CDR2 FNYEAQ (reference sequence). This CDR3 reads CASRTDGGIRGDTQYF. The DNA of the CDR3 is TGTGCCAGCCGAACCGATGGTGGCATCAGGGGAGATACGCAGTATTTT.

This rearrangement joins TRBV19 to TRBJ2-1; TRBD2 matches 11 bases. With 4 bases clipped from V and 4 bases from J, the junction kept 9 bases outside the gene matches. The CDR3 consists of 17 residues. Germline V gene sequence: CDR1 LNHDA, CDR2 SQIVND (reference sequence). CDR3 nucleotide sequence: TGTGCCAGTAGTAGGCTAGCGGGGGGAGGTGGATACAATGAGCAGTTCTTC. This gives the protein CASSRLAGGGGYNEQFF.

This clone was seen more than once but under ten times. The chain employs TRBV30 and TRBJ1-3; D is uncertain. V was cut by 3 bases and J by 0 bases, with 12 bases left in between. In germline, CDR1 is GTSNPN, CDR2 SVGIG (reference sequence). The CDR3 runs to 15 residues. The CDR3 DNA sequence: TGTGCCTGGAGCGCAATAAGCTACTCTGGAAACACCATATATTTT. Its protein is CAWSAISYSGNTIYF.

The chain is built from TRBV19 and TRBJ1-5; D is ambiguous. Trimming took 4 bases from V and 7 from J, leaving 8 bases between them. Germline CDR1 is LNHDA and CDR2 is SQIVND (reference sequence). The CDR3 totals 12 residues. The CDR3, as DNA: TGTGCCAGTAGTAGAGCCGGGCAGCCCCAGCATTTT. Its translation is CASSRAGQPQHF.

This clone was found once. This chain joins TRBV7-9 and TRBJ1-2; D gene unclear. V lost 0 bases and J 4 bases, leaving 12 bases between the germline ends. The CDR3 has 15 amino acids. The V gene's germline CDR1 is SEHNR and CDR2 FQNEAQ (reference sequence). CDR3 DNA: TGTGCCAGCAGCTTAGCGGAGGTGGGTGTCTATGGCTACACCTTC. Translation gives CASSLAEVGVYGYTF.

This clone was seen a single time. V and J are TRBV29-1 and TRBJ1-5; TRBD1 is a possible D gene (5 bases). The CDR3 spans 13 residues. The germline gives CDR1 SQVTM, CDR2 ANQGSEA. CDR3 in amino acids: CSGAQGVNQPQHF. CDR3 nucleotide sequence: TGCAGTGGGGCACAAGGGGTTAATCAGCCCCAGCATTTT.

V and J are TRBV28 and TRBJ1-4, with TRBD1 matching 7 bases. The CDR3 length is 14 residues. Germline-derived CDR1 and CDR2 are MDHEN and SYDVKM. Germline trimming cut 7 bases from V and 3 bases from J; bases unmatched to any gene: 5. The DNA of the CDR3 is TGTGCCAGCATCGGGACAGCGGCTAATGAAAAACTGTTTTTT. This encodes CASIGTAANEKLFF.

This chain joins TRBV5-1 and TRBJ1-3; D is unclear. The CDR3 has 11 residues. Trimming took 4 bases from V and 6 from J, leaving 5 bases between them. Germline assignment: CDR1 SGHRS and CDR2 YFSETQ. Written as DNA, the CDR3 is TGCGCCAGCAGCAATATAAACACCATATATTTT. Amino acid sequence: CASSNINTIYF.

This clone was seen just once. The rearrangement joins TRBV5-5 to TRBJ2-1, with D possibly being TRBD2 (5 bases). V lost 0 bases to trimming and J lost 4 bases, with 11 bases between them. The V gene's germline CDR1 is SGHKS and CDR2 YYEKEE (reference sequence). This CDR3 spans 15 amino acids. CDR3 nucleotides: TGTGCCAGCAGCTTGGCCGGGGAGCGGTACAATGAGCAGTTCTTC. This codes for CASSLAGERYNEQFF.

V is TRBV15 and J is TRBJ2-5; D is perhaps TRBD2 (5 bases). The CDR3 contains 12 residues. The V gene's germline CDR1 is LNHNV and CDR2 YYDKDF (reference sequence). V was cut by 5 bases and J by 2 bases, with 6 bases left in between. CDR3 coding DNA: TGTGCCACCAGCGAGGGTCAAGAGACCCAGTACTTC. This sequence encodes CATSEGQETQYF.

The chain has TRBV4-1 and TRBJ1-4; 8 bases line up with TRBD1. Germline lookup yields CDR1 MGHRA and CDR2 YSYEKL. Germline trimming cut 2 bases from V and 0 bases from J; bases unmatched to any gene: 14. The CDR3 length is 20 residues. This CDR3 is CASSQSNRTGFSATNEKLFF. In DNA form, the CDR3 reads TGCGCCAGCAGCCAAAGTAACCGGACAGGGTTTTCTGCAACTAATGAAAAACTGTTTTTT.

In its sample, this clone was seen a few times. This chain uses TRBV19 with TRBJ1-1; D gene uncertain. Trimming took 8 bases from V and 5 from J, leaving 12 bases between them. Germline CDR1 reads LNHDA; CDR2 reads SQIVND (reference sequence). This CDR3 comprises 12 residues. For the CDR3, the DNA is TGTGCCAGTTCAATAGGAGAGACTGAAGCTTTCTTT. Translation: CASSIGETEAFF. Full variable domain (outside the CDR3, taken from reference TRBV19 and TRBJ1-1): DGGITQSPKYLFRKEGQNVTLSCEQNLNHDAMYWYRQDPGQGLRLIYYSQIVNDFQKGDIAEGYSVSREKKESFPLTVTSAQKNPTAFYLCASSIGETEAFFGQGTRLTVV.

The genes are TRBV4-2 and TRBJ1-5, with 9 bases identical to TRBD1. The CDR3 is 14 amino acids. With 6 bases clipped from V and 7 bases from J, the junction kept 7 bases outside the gene matches. The germline gives CDR1 LGHNA, CDR2 YNFKEQ. CDR3 sequence (DNA): TGTGCCAGCAGGTTAGACAGGGGGGAACAGCCCCAGCATTTT. Protein sequence: CASRLDRGEQPQHF.

The chain employs TRBV19 and TRBJ1-1; TRBD1 is a possible D gene (5 bases). CDR1 and CDR2 (germline): LNHDA, SQIVND (reference sequence). The CDR3 is made up of 14 amino acids. Trimming cost V 6 bases and J 0 bases, with 11 bases left between them. The CDR3: CASSMTVMNTEAFF. The CDR3, as DNA: TGTGCCAGTAGCATGACAGTAATGAACACTGAAGCTTTCTTT.

J is TRBJ1-4 and V is TRBV30; a weak D match, TRBD1 (6 bases). Germline V lookup: CDR1 GTSNPN, CDR2 SVGIG (reference sequence). Trimming pared 5 bases from V and 8 bases from J, leaving 15 bases between. The CDR3 runs to 13 residues. The CDR3 reads CAWDRDIGEKLFF. In nucleotides, the CDR3 is TGTGCCTGGGACCGGGACATTGGCGAAAAACTGTTTTTT.

The V call is TRBV27, the J call TRBJ1-6; D is possibly TRBD1 (6 bases). This CDR3 is 15 amino acids long. V was cut by 4 bases and J by 8 bases, with 15 bases left in between. Germline CDR1 is MNHEY and CDR2 is SMNVEV (reference sequence). The DNA of the CDR3 is TGTGCCAGCAGTTCATACAGGGACGGAGATTCACCCCTCCACTTT. Protein product: CASSSYRDGDSPLHF.

This clone was seen many times. This chain links TRBV14 with TRBJ1-5; D unresolved. V was trimmed by 0 bases and J by 0 bases, leaving 6 bases between them. Germline V CDR1 and CDR2: SGHDN, FVKESK. This CDR3 region has 15 residues. The CDR3, as DNA: TGTGCCAGCAGCCAAGACAGGCGTAGCAATCAGCCCCAGCATTTT. Protein sequence: CASSQDRRSNQPQHF.

There are a few counts of this clone. The V call is TRBV9, the J call TRBJ1-5; 7 positions agree with TRBD1. This CDR3 contains 15 residues. Per germline, CDR1 SGDLS and CDR2 YYNGEE. With V trimmed by 3 bases and J by 9 bases, 12 bases remained unmatched. The CDR3 nucleotides are TGTGCCAGCAGCGCAACAGGGGACTCAATCGGGCCCCAGCATTTT. Protein sequence: CASSATGDSIGPQHF.

The chain employs TRBV30 and TRBJ2-3; maybe TRBD1 (5 bases). The CDR3 has 14 amino acids. CDR1 is GTSNPN, CDR2 SVGIG, per germline (reference sequence). V lost 5 bases, J lost 6 bases, and 18 bases lay in between. CDR3 nucleotides: TGTGCCTGGTCAACGGCTGGGAAGGGGGATACGCAGTATTTT. This sequence encodes CAWSTAGKGDTQYF.

The CDR3 reads CASSPGAASTDTQYF. The CDR3 DNA is TGTGCCAGCAGCCCCGGCGCGGCTAGCACAGATACGCAGTATTTT. V gene TRBV3-1 (or the pseudogene TRBV3-2) combines with J gene TRBJ2-3; D ambiguous. Deletions cut 4 bases from V and 0 bases from J, with 11 bases between. The CDR3 runs to 15 residues. Germline-derived CDR1 and CDR2 are LGHDT and YNNKEL (reference sequence).

The V and J genes are TRBV3-1 (or the pseudogene TRBV3-2) and TRBJ1-1; D uncertain. Germline V gene lookup returns CDR1 LGHDT and CDR2 YNNKEL (reference sequence). The CDR3 sequence is 15 residues long. V shed 2 bases and J shed 13 bases, with 23 bases lying between them. The CDR3 protein is CASSQFLGDGKSGFF. CDR3 bases: TGTGCCAGCAGCCAATTTTTAGGTGACGGTAAAAGCGGTTTCTTT.

The chain joins TRBV7-2 to TRBJ1-4; no clear D. The length of the CDR3 is 15 residues. From germline, CDR1 is SGHTA and CDR2 FQGNSA. The V end lost 1 base, the J end lost 5 bases, and 11 bases lay between the germline ends. CDR3 in amino acids: CASSLGYSRNEKLFF. The DNA for the CDR3 is TGTGCCAGCAGCTTAGGGTACAGCCGAAATGAAAAACTGTTTTTT. Full variable domain (remainder filled in from reference TRBV7-2 and TRBJ1-4): GAGVSQSPSNKVTEKGKDVELRCDPISGHTALYWYRQSLGQGLEFLIYFQGNSAPDKSGLPSDRFSAERTGGSVSTLTIQRTQQEDSAVYLCASSLGYSRNEKLFFGSGTQLSVL.

V usage is TRBV11-3 and J usage is TRBJ1-1; tentatively, D is TRBD1 (5 bases). Germline loops: CDR1 SGHNT, CDR2 YENEEA. This CDR3 region has 14 residues. Trimming removed 3 bases at V and 1 base at J, with 9 bases between. CDR3 sequence reads: CASSFAQGNTEAFF. CDR3 DNA sequence: TGTGCCAGCAGCTTCGCCCAGGGGAACACTGAAGCTTTCTTT.

The chain carries TRBV7-9 and TRBJ2-5; D is undetermined. In germline, CDR1 is SEHNR, CDR2 FQNEAQ (reference sequence). V lost 6 bases, J lost 5 bases, and 7 bases lay in between. This CDR3 is built from 11 residues. The CDR3 loop is CASSPRETQYF. CDR3 nucleotide sequence: TGTGCCAGCAGTCCGAGGGAGACCCAGTACTTC.